The 22 T cell receptor delta chains presented below share a single source sample, sequenced in a study of gamma-delta T cells after stem cell transplantation. TCRdb redid clone calling on the RT-PCR reads using CATT. The data contain several hundred delta-chain clones, roughly 30% of them singletons. Sequenced: gamma-delta T cells. These receptors came from a human donor. It is not recorded whose cells these are; they may come from a transplant donor. This table probably holds off-target reads from a library built for another chain.

The J gene is TRDJ1, the V gene TRDV2, with 10 positions matching TRDD3. J lost 0 bases, V lost 5 bases, and 8 bases had no gene match. The CDR3 has 16 amino acids. The germline V gene encodes CDR1 GEAIGNYY and CDR2 EKD. The CDR3 reads CACATLGGYYTDKLIF. Here the CDR3 DNA reads TGTGCCTGTGCCACTCTTGGGGGATACTACACCGATAAACTCATCTTT.

Only a few counts were recorded for this clone. CDR3 amino acids: CACDTVGTGGYDADKLIF. The CDR3, as DNA: TGTGCCTGTGACACCGTTGGCACTGGGGGATATGACGCCGATAAACTCATCTTT. This chain links TRDV2 with TRDJ1, with 11 bases identical to TRDD3. V lost 0 bases and J lost 3; bases outside the gene matches: 11. CDR1 GEAIGNYY and CDR2 EKD come from the germline V gene. This CDR3 is built from 18 residues.

This clone was picked up a small number of times. The V call is TRDV2, the J call TRDJ1; 9 bases are a match to TRDD3. The germline gives CDR1 GEAIGNYY, CDR2 EKD. The CDR3 sequence is 20 residues long. V shed 0 bases, J shed 0 bases, and the junction held 16 bases outside the gene matches. The DNA for the CDR3 is TGTGCCTGTGACACCGTCAGCACTGGGGGACTGCCTACTTACACCGATAAACTCATCTTT. Translation: CACDTVSTGGLPTYTDKLIF.

The chain has TRDV2 and TRDJ1, with TRDD3 matching over 8 bases. Per germline, CDR1 GEAIGNYY and CDR2 EKD. CDR3 length: 21 residues. With V trimmed by 0 bases and J by 0 bases, 20 bases remained unmatched. This CDR3 is CACDTLRPSGKRLGDTDKLIF. CDR3 DNA: TGTGCCTGTGACACCCTAAGGCCTTCCGGGAAGAGACTGGGGGACACCGATAAACTCATCTTT.

In this sample, this clone turned up a few times. The V call is TRDV2, the J call TRDJ1, with 10 bases matching TRDD3. The germline gives CDR1 GEAIGNYY, CDR2 EKD. Trimming removed 3 bases from V and 7 bases from J; junction bases left unmatched: 22. This CDR3 has 19 residues. This CDR3 is CACDRLSYGGYDAERKLIF. CDR3 sequence (DNA): TGTGCCTGTGACCGTCTTTCCTACGGGGGATACGACGCCGAACGTAAACTCATCTTT.

This sequence joins TRDV2 and TRDJ1, with D possibly matching TRDD2 (5 bases). The V end was cut by 0 bases, the J end by 1 base, with 14 bases between. This CDR3 spans 16 amino acids. Germline V gene data show CDR1 as GEAIGNYY and CDR2 as EKD. CDR3 residues: CACDTVLLRATDKLIF. In DNA form, the CDR3 reads TGTGCCTGTGACACCGTTCTCCTAAGAGCCACCGATAAACTCATCTTT.

This clone was detected a few times. This chain connects TRDV2 to TRDJ1; 8 bases are shared with TRDD3. CDR3 length equals 17 residues. With 0 bases clipped from V and 2 bases from J, the junction kept 10 bases outside the gene matches. Germline V gene lookup returns CDR1 GEAIGNYY and CDR2 EKD. This CDR3 reads CACDTVLSGDKTDKLIF. CDR3 DNA sequence: TGTGCCTGTGACACCGTTCTTTCGGGGGATAAAACCGATAAACTCATCTTT.

In this sample, this clone turned up once. In DNA form, the CDR3 reads TGTGCCTGTGACACCGTTGATCACACCGATAAACTCATCTTT. Translating it yields CACDTVDHTDKLIF. The V call is TRDV2, the J call TRDJ1; no clear D. The CDR3 length is 14 residues. From germline, CDR1 is GEAIGNYY and CDR2 EKD. The germline V and J ends were trimmed by 0 bases and 0 bases, with 7 bases remaining between them.

V usage is TRDV2 and J usage is TRDJ3; 9 bases fit TRDD3. In germline, CDR1 is GEAIGNYY, CDR2 EKD. The CDR3 extends over 20 amino acids. V shed 3 bases, J shed 0 bases, and the junction held 11 bases outside the gene matches. The DNA for the CDR3 is TGTGCCTGTGACTCTCTACTGGGGGAGCATAGCTCCTGGGACACCCGACAGATGTTTTTC. Amino acid sequence: CACDSLLGEHSSWDTRQMFF.

V gene TRDV2 combines with J gene TRDJ1; D uncertain. The CDR3 totals 18 residues. The ends were cut back, 3 bases at V and 2 bases at J, with 24 bases in the middle. Germline CDR1 GEAIGNYY, CDR2 EKD. The CDR3 DNA sequence: TGTGCCTGTGACCCGGCGGCCCGCTCAGAGGGTCTAACCGATAAACTCATCTTT. It encodes CACDPAARSEGLTDKLIF.

With regard to this clone: One end of the junction does not line up with germline, which may come from a read error. The CDR3 sequence: CACDIVLGDTLDTAKLIF. For the CDR3, the DNA is TGTGCCTGTGACATTGTACTGGGGGATACGCTTGACACCGCTAAACTCATCTTT. V and J are TRDV2 and TRDJ1; 13 nucleotides align to TRDD3. Germline CDR1 is GEAIGNYY and CDR2 is EKD. CDR3 length: 18 residues.

V and J are TRDV2 and TRDJ3; D call uncertain. V was trimmed by 3 bases and J by 1 base, leaving 15 bases between them. CDR1 is GEAIGNYY, CDR2 EKD, per germline. CDR3 size: 18 residues. The CDR3 sequence is CACDAGTANSWDTRQMFF. CDR3 DNA: TGTGCCTGTGACGCAGGTACTGCTAATTCCTGGGACACCCGACAGATGTTTTTC.

This clone came up a few times. V and J are TRDV2 and TRDJ1, with 9 bases fitting TRDD3. CDR1 is GEAIGNYY, CDR2 EKD, per germline. After removal of 3 bases from V and 0 bases from J, the junction contained 13 bases not matched to a gene. CDR3 length equals 18 residues. CDR3 DNA: TGTGCCTGTGACGGAGTACTGGGGGACCCACTCCACACCGATAAACTCATCTTT. Its translation is CACDGVLGDPLHTDKLIF.

This clone was seen only a few times. The J gene is TRDJ1, the V gene TRDV2; 8 nucleotides align to TRDD3. Germline CDR1 reads GEAIGNYY; CDR2 reads EKD. This CDR3 spans 21 amino acids. After removal of 0 bases from V and 0 bases from J, the junction contained 20 bases not matched to a gene. CDR3 DNA: TGTGCCTGTGACACCGTCGCCCCCACCGCCCGACTGGGGGTTTACACCGATAAACTCATCTTT. Its translation is CACDTVAPTARLGVYTDKLIF.

To note about this clone: Mismatch with germline at one junction end may stem from a read error. V gene TRDV2 combines with J gene TRDJ1, with D perhaps matching TRDD3 (5 bases). The CDR3 loop spans 16 amino acids. The germline V gene has CDR1 GEAIGNYY and CDR2 EKD. CDR3 amino acids: CACDTLTRGASDTLIF. CDR3 DNA sequence: TGTGCCTGTGACACCCTTACCCGTGGGGCATCCGATACACTCATCTTT.

This clone was seen a few times. V usage is TRDV2 and J usage is TRDJ1; TRDD3 aligns across 10 bases. The CDR3 loop spans 18 amino acids. The J segment lost 0 bases and the V segment lost 3 bases, leaving 12 bases of the junction unmatched. Germline-derived CDR1 and CDR2 are GEAIGNYY and EKD. CDR3 in amino acids: CACDGLLGDRGNTDKLIF. In DNA form, the CDR3 reads TGTGCCTGTGACGGTCTACTGGGGGATCGCGGGAACACCGATAAACTCATCTTT.

This clone has a handful of counts. The rearrangement uses TRDV2 and TRDJ1, with no clear D. CDR1 and CDR2 (germline): GEAIGNYY, EKD. V gave up 0 bases and J gave up 0 bases, with 19 bases separating them. The CDR3 runs to 18 residues. CDR3 nucleotide sequence: TGTGCCTGTGACACCATGTGGGACAAAGGGAGAAACACCGATAAACTCATCTTT. This gives the protein CACDTMWDKGRNTDKLIF.

The gene calls are TRDV2 and TRDJ1, with D possibly being TRDD3 (5 bases). The V end lost 1 base, the J end lost 4 bases, and 27 bases lay between the germline ends. Germline lookup yields CDR1 GEAIGNYY and CDR2 EKD. This CDR3 is built from 19 residues. The CDR3 here is CACDTLLTGYHPAGDKLIF. The CDR3 coding sequence is TGTGCCTGTGACACTCTCCTGACTGGCTACCACCCAGCGGGCGATAAACTCATCTTT.

The chain employs TRDV2 and TRDJ1; 11 positions agree with TRDD3. From germline, CDR1 is GEAIGNYY and CDR2 EKD. V was clipped by 2 bases and J by 1 base; unmatched bases: 5. This CDR3 is 16 amino acids long. Written as DNA, the CDR3 is TGTGCCTGTGACATACTGGGGGATAAATCCACCGATAAACTCATCTTT. Translated, it gives CACDILGDKSTDKLIF.

This clone occurred a few times. This chain links TRDV2 with TRDJ1; 7 nucleotides agree with TRDD3. CDR1 is GEAIGNYY, CDR2 EKD, per germline. This CDR3 is 17 amino acids long. Trimming at V came to 3 bases and at J to 0 bases, leaving 12 bases not matched to a gene. CDR3 DNA sequence: TGTGCCTGTGACCATGTACTGGGGCTCAAGTACACCGATAAACTCATCTTT. This codes for CACDHVLGLKYTDKLIF.

The J gene is TRDJ1, the V gene TRDV2; 9 nucleotides match TRDD3. The CDR3 is made up of 21 amino acids. CDR1 GEAIGNYY and CDR2 EKD come from the germline V gene. Trimming took 9 bases from V and 0 from J; bases not matched to a gene: 28. The CDR3 nucleotides read TGTGCCCGCGAAACCCTCAAAGGGGTCATTACTGGGGGAGACGACACCGATAAACTCATCTTT. Translating it yields CARETLKGVITGGDDTDKLIF.

In its sample, this clone was seen a few times. At one boundary the junction diverges from the germline segment, which might be a read error. In the same sample, other DNA sequences code for this CDR3. The rearrangement joins TRDV2 to TRDJ1, with TRDD3 identical over 10 bases. This CDR3 has 19 amino acids. Germline CDR1 is GEAIGNYY and CDR2 is EKD. The CDR3 region has the DNA TGCGCCTGTGACACCGTGTCCGTGCTGGGGGATAGAGGGACCGATAAACTCATCTTT. Translated: CACDTVSVLGDRGTDKLIF.